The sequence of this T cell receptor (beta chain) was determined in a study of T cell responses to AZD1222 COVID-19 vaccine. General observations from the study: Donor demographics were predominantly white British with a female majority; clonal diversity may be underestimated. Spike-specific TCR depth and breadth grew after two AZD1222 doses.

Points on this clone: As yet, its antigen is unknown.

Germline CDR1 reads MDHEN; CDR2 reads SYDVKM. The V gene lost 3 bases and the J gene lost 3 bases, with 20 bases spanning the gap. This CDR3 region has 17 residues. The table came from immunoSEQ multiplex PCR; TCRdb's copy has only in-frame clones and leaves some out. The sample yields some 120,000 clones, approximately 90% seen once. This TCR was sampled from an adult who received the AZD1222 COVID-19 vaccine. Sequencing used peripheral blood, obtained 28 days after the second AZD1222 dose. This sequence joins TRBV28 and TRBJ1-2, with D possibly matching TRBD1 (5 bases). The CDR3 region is CASSFASGGKGDYGYTF. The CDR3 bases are TGTGCCAGCAGTTTCGCGTCCGGAGGAAAAGGGGACTATGGCTACACCTTC.